The 30 T cell receptor beta chains listed next were all sequenced from one sample in a study of T cells in localized non-small cell lung cancer. Assay used: immunoSEQ multiplex PCR; TCRdb lists only in-frame clones, some missing. Here the sample spans around 8,000 clones, under 95% being singletons. The sequenced sample was peripheral blood, obtained before any cancer treatment. All receptors come from a woman aged 40-69 years with stage I lung adenocarcinoma.

This chain connects TRBV11-2 to TRBJ2-1, with 9 bases that match TRBD2. Trimming removed 0 bases from V and 5 bases from J; junction bases left unmatched: 11. Per germline, CDR1 SGHAT and CDR2 FQNNGV. The CDR3 extends over 18 amino acids. This chain's CDR3 is CASSLDVGVAGVNNEQFF. In DNA form, the CDR3 reads TGTGCCAGCAGCTTAGACGTCGGTGTAGCGGGAGTCAACAATGAGCAGTTCTTC.

The chain has TRBV4-2 and TRBJ1-2; tentatively, D is TRBD1 (5 bases). Trimming removed 0 bases at V and 3 bases at J, with 11 bases between. The CDR3 extends over 15 amino acids. Germline CDR1 is LGHNA and CDR2 is YNFKEQ. The CDR3 protein is CASSQDSGTHYGYTF. CDR3 coding DNA: TGTGCCAGCAGCCAAGATTCCGGGACGCACTATGGCTACACCTTC.

The chain carries TRBV5-1 and TRBJ2-7; 12 positions agree with TRBD2. Trimming at V came to 0 bases and at J to 2 bases, leaving 9 bases not matched to a gene. The CDR3 length is 18 residues. CDR1 SGHRS and CDR2 YFSETQ come from the germline V gene. CDR3 bases: TGCGCCAGCAGCTTGGAAGCGCTAGCGGGAGGGCCGCCCTACGAGCAGTACTTC. Translated, it gives CASSLEALAGGPPYEQYF.

V gene TRBV5-1 combines with J gene TRBJ2-5; D may be TRBD1 (6 bases). Trimming pared 2 bases from V and 5 bases from J, leaving 16 bases between. Germline V gives CDR1 SGHRS, CDR2 YFSETQ. The CDR3 covers 15 residues. CDR3 amino acids: CASSLGQSFGETQYF. DNA of the CDR3: TGCGCCAGCAGCTTAGGACAGTCTTTTGGGGAGACCCAGTACTTC.

This sequence joins TRBV5-1 and TRBJ2-7; D is unresolved. Germline V CDR1 and CDR2: SGHRS, YFSETQ. CDR3 length: 14 amino acids. V was clipped by 0 bases and J by 4 bases, with 11 bases between them. The DNA for the CDR3 is TGCGCCAGCAGCTTGGGCCAGGTTGGATACGAGCAGTACTTC. Translated, it gives CASSLGQVGYEQYF.

The CDR3 is CASSEPRLDYSNQPQHF. The CDR3 bases are TGTGCCAGCAGTGAACCCAGATTGGACTATAGCAATCAGCCCCAGCATTTT. The gene calls are TRBV6-1 and TRBJ1-5; D unresolved. V shed 2 bases and J shed 0 bases, with 14 bases lying between them. CDR3 length: 17 residues. CDR1 is MNHNS, CDR2 SASEGT, per germline.

The rearrangement joins TRBV11-2 to TRBJ2-5; D is unresolved. Germline values: CDR1 SGHAT, CDR2 FQNNGV. This CDR3 has 14 residues. V was shortened by 0 bases and J by 5 bases, with 10 bases between the two germline ends. CDR3 loop: CASSLDVTRETQYF. DNA of the CDR3: TGTGCCAGCAGCTTAGACGTCACAAGGGAGACCCAGTACTTC.

This rearrangement joins TRBV4-2 to TRBJ2-5, with D perhaps TRBD1 (5 bases). This CDR3 has 16 residues. Germline V gene sequence: CDR1 LGHNA, CDR2 YNFKEQ. The ends were cut back, 1 base at V and 5 bases at J, with 17 bases in the middle. The CDR3 DNA is TGTGCCAGCAGCCAAGGCAGGGAATGGCAAGGGGAGACCCAGTACTTC. Amino acid sequence: CASSQGREWQGETQYF.

The chain uses TRBV6-5 and TRBJ1-1; D not resolved. CDR1 and CDR2 (germline): MNHEY, SVGAGI. This CDR3 region has 12 residues. The V and J ends lost 6 bases and 1 base respectively, with 6 bases between them. The DNA for the CDR3 is TGTGCCAGCAGGAACCGGAACACTGAAGCTTTCTTT. As protein: CASRNRNTEAFF.

This sequence joins TRBV5-4 and TRBJ2-5; D not resolved. Germline loops: CDR1 SGHNT, CDR2 YYREEE (reference sequence). The CDR3 extends over 15 amino acids. Between the trimmed V and J ends, which lost 4 bases and 1 base, there was a span of 14 bases. The CDR3: CASSLGKPRQETQYF. In DNA, the CDR3 is TGTGCCAGCAGCCTTGGGAAGCCTCGCCAAGAGACCCAGTACTTC. Full variable domain (remainder filled in from reference TRBV5-4 and TRBJ2-5): ETGVTQSPTHLIKTRGQQVTLRCSSQSGHNTVSWYQQALGQGPQFIFQYYREEENGRGNFPPRFSGLQFPNYSSELNVNALELDDSALYLCASSLGKPRQETQYFGPGTRLLVL.

The V and J genes are TRBV5-1 and TRBJ2-7; 11 bases match TRBD1. The CDR3 has 16 amino acids. Germline assignment: CDR1 SGHRS and CDR2 YFSETQ. J gave up 2 bases and V 0 bases, and 4 bases lay outside the gene matches. The CDR3 nucleotides are TGCGCCAGCAGCTTGGGACCGGGACAGGGGGCCTACGAGCAGTACTTC. Protein: CASSLGPGQGAYEQYF.

V usage is TRBV5-1 and J usage is TRBJ2-1; D unresolved. CDR1 and CDR2 from the germline V gene are SGHRS and YFSETQ. The CDR3 totals 13 residues. Trimming pared 3 bases from V and 7 bases from J, leaving 11 bases between. The CDR3 coding sequence is TGCGCCAGCAGCTCTCCTGTGGTAAATGAGCAGTTCTTC. It specifies CASSSPVVNEQFF.

This clone showed up just once. This chain uses TRBV29-1 with TRBJ2-1; TRBD2 aligns across 11 bases. The CDR3 contains 15 residues. With V trimmed by 5 bases and J by 7 bases, 10 bases remained unmatched. Germline V gives CDR1 SQVTM, CDR2 ANQGSEA. The DNA for the CDR3 is TGCAGCGTTCACCCGACTAGCGGGACCCCTAATGAGCAGTTCTTC. Protein: CSVHPTSGTPNEQFF.

The V and J genes are TRBV14 and TRBJ2-1; TRBD2 agrees at 7 bases. Germline trimming cut 0 bases from V and 6 bases from J; bases unmatched to any gene: 2. Germline lookup yields CDR1 SGHDN and CDR2 FVKESK. This CDR3 spans 14 amino acids. CDR3 sequence (DNA): TGTGCCAGCAGCCAAGACGGGACTATCAATGAGCAGTTCTTC. Its protein is CASSQDGTINEQFF. The whole variable domain, remainder taken from reference TRBV14 and TRBJ2-1, is EAGVTQFPSHSVIEKGQTVTLRCDPISGHDNLYWYRRVMGKEIKFLLHFVKESKQDESGMPNNRFLAERTGGTYSTLKVQPAELEDSGVYFCASSQDGTINEQFFGPGTRLTVL.

The V call is TRBV2, the J call TRBJ1-1; no firm D call. Trimming took 5 bases from V and 2 from J, leaving 6 bases between them. The germline V gene encodes CDR1 SNHLY and CDR2 FYNNEI. The CDR3 contains 12 residues. The CDR3 sequence: CASSLRNTEAFF. CDR3 in DNA: TGTGCCAGCAGTCTTAGAAACACTGAAGCTTTCTTT.

This chain connects TRBV5-6 to TRBJ2-1; the D is unclear. Per germline, CDR1 SGHDT and CDR2 YYEEEE. V lost 3 bases to trimming and J lost 0 bases, with 13 bases between them. The CDR3 loop spans 16 amino acids. The CDR3 reads CASSSLQLSSYNEQFF. The CDR3 DNA reads TGTGCCAGCAGCTCACTCCAGCTAAGCTCCTACAATGAGCAGTTCTTC.

This clone was counted only a few times. The chain employs TRBV6-4 and TRBJ2-3; 9 bases are a match to TRBD2. The germline V gene encodes CDR1 MRHNA and CDR2 SNTAGT. The CDR3 spans 17 residues. The ends lost 0 bases at V and 2 bases at J; junction bases unmatched: 6. The DNA of the CDR3 is TGTGCCAGCAGTGACTCGCGGGGGGGCGGGTCCACAGATACGCAGTATTTT. Its protein product is CASSDSRGGGSTDTQYF.

This clone has a handful of counts. The CDR3 loop reads CASSPDGEPRRGYTF. DNA of the CDR3: TGCGCCAGCAGCCCCGACGGGGAGCCGCGACGGGGCTACACCTTC. This sequence joins TRBV4-1 and TRBJ1-2; the D is unclear. Germline lookup yields CDR1 MGHRA and CDR2 YSYEKL. CDR3 size: 15 residues. Trimming removed 4 bases at V and 8 bases at J, with 20 bases between.

The J gene is TRBJ2-1, the V gene TRBV5-1, with D perhaps TRBD2 (5 bases). The CDR3 length is 16 residues. The germline V and J ends were trimmed by 1 base and 0 bases, with 11 bases remaining between them. Germline V gene lookup returns CDR1 SGHRS and CDR2 YFSETQ. Here the CDR3 reads CASSLPAASSYNEQFF. For the CDR3, the DNA is TGCGCCAGCAGCTTGCCAGCGGCTAGCTCCTACAATGAGCAGTTCTTC.

The V and J genes are TRBV7-2 and TRBJ2-4; D perhaps matches TRBD1 (6 bases). The CDR3 consists of 14 residues. In germline, CDR1 is SGHTA, CDR2 FQGNSA. V was cut by 2 bases and J by 3 bases, with 8 bases left in between. The CDR3, as DNA: TGTGCCAGCAGCTTACGACAGGACAAAAACATTCAGTACTTC. Translated: CASSLRQDKNIQYF.

V and J are TRBV4-2 and TRBJ2-7, with 9 bases matching TRBD1. Trimming took 0 bases from V and 2 from J; bases not matched to a gene: 14. Per the germline V gene, CDR1 is LGHNA and CDR2 is YNFKEQ. The CDR3 extends over 19 amino acids. CDR3 loop: CASSQELGGSQGATYEQYF. In DNA, the CDR3 is TGTGCCAGCAGCCAAGAGCTAGGGGGGTCACAGGGGGCAACCTACGAGCAGTACTTC.

The V call is TRBV5-1, the J call TRBJ2-1; 14 positions match TRBD2. The germline CDR1 and CDR2 sequences are SGHRS and YFSETQ. The CDR3 is 16 amino acids. The V segment lost 4 bases and the J segment 2 bases; nucleotides outside the gene matches: 2. CDR3 residues: CASSRGLAGAYNEQFF. The CDR3 region has the DNA TGCGCCAGCAGCCGGGGACTAGCGGGGGCCTACAATGAGCAGTTCTTC.

The chain joins TRBV6-5 to TRBJ2-5; 7 bases align to TRBD2. The CDR3 consists of 16 residues. The ends lost 0 bases at V and 5 bases at J; junction bases unmatched: 9. Germline V gene data show CDR1 as MNHEY and CDR2 as SVGAGI. CDR3 DNA sequence: TGTGCCAGCAGTTACTCGATGCAGGGACTAAGGGAGACCCAGTACTTC. Amino acid sequence: CASSYSMQGLRETQYF.

The gene calls are TRBV10-2 and TRBJ2-7; 8 nucleotides align to TRBD2. With 6 bases clipped from V and 0 bases from J, the junction kept 10 bases outside the gene matches. In germline, CDR1 is WSHSY, CDR2 SAAADI. The CDR3 extends over 16 amino acids. CDR3 in amino acids: CASRIQQTSDSYEQYF. The CDR3 nucleotides read TGCGCCAGCAGGATACAACAGACTAGCGACTCCTACGAGCAGTACTTC.

This sequence joins TRBV18 and TRBJ1-1, with D unresolved. This CDR3 has 13 residues. V was clipped by 0 bases and J by 8 bases, with 10 bases between them. The V gene's germline CDR1 is KGHSH and CDR2 LQKENI. The DNA of the CDR3 is TGTGCCAGCTCACCACCGTCGAGGGAGGAAGCTTTCTTT. It specifies CASSPPSREEAFF. Filled out from reference TRBV18 and TRBJ1-1, the complete variable domain reads NAGVMQNPRHLVRRRGQEARLRCSPMKGHSHVYWYRQLPEEGLKFMVYLQKENIIDESGMPKERFSAEFPKEGPSILRIQQVVRGDSAAYFCASSPPSREEAFFGQGTRLTVV.

V is TRBV7-9 and J is TRBJ2-1; D is uncertain. The V end lost 3 bases, the J end lost 8 bases, and 8 bases lay between the germline ends. The CDR3 is made up of 12 amino acids. Germline CDR1 reads SEHNR; CDR2 reads FQNEAQ (reference sequence). In DNA, the CDR3 is TGTGCCAGCAGCTTCGGCAGCGATGAGCAGTTCTTC. Translation: CASSFGSDEQFF.

V and J are TRBV7-6 and TRBJ2-7, with 9 bases fitting TRBD1. In germline, CDR1 is SGHVS, CDR2 FNYEAQ. With V trimmed by 5 bases and J by 9 bases, 11 bases remained unmatched. The CDR3 has 14 amino acids. The CDR3 loop reads CASSVGTGPRGQYF. The DNA for the CDR3 is TGTGCCAGCAGCGTCGGGACAGGGCCGCGCGGGCAGTACTTC.

The CDR3 loop is CASSLEGQGTEAFF. For the CDR3, the DNA is TGCGCCAGCAGCTTGGAAGGACAGGGCACTGAAGCTTTCTTT. V usage is TRBV5-1 and J usage is TRBJ1-1; 8 nucleotides align to TRBD1. Trimming cost V 0 bases and J 4 bases; bases outside gene matches: 2. The CDR3 totals 14 residues. From germline, CDR1 is SGHRS and CDR2 YFSETQ.

The V and J genes are TRBV5-1 and TRBJ1-2; D unresolved. The germline gives CDR1 SGHRS, CDR2 YFSETQ. V lost 0 bases and J 3 bases, leaving 9 bases between the germline ends. There are 14 residues in the CDR3. The CDR3 region has the DNA TGCGCCAGCAGCTTGGAGCCGAATTACTATGGCTACACCTTC. This encodes CASSLEPNYYGYTF. The whole variable domain, filled in from reference TRBV5-1 and TRBJ1-2, reads KAGVTQTPRYLIKTRGQQVTLSCSPISGHRSVSWYQQTPGQGLQFLFEYFSETQRNKGNFPGRFSGRQFSNSRSEMNVSTLELGDSALYLCASSLEPNYYGYTFGSGTRLTVV.

The chain has TRBV7-9 and TRBJ1-5; D gene uncertain. The CDR3 is 15 amino acids. Trimming removed 2 bases from V and 9 bases from J, with 17 bases in between. Germline V gene lookup returns CDR1 SEHNR and CDR2 FQNEAQ (reference sequence). The CDR3 sequence: CASSLNAASDGPQHF. CDR3 in DNA: TGTGCCAGCAGCTTAAATGCAGCGAGTGATGGGCCCCAGCATTTT.